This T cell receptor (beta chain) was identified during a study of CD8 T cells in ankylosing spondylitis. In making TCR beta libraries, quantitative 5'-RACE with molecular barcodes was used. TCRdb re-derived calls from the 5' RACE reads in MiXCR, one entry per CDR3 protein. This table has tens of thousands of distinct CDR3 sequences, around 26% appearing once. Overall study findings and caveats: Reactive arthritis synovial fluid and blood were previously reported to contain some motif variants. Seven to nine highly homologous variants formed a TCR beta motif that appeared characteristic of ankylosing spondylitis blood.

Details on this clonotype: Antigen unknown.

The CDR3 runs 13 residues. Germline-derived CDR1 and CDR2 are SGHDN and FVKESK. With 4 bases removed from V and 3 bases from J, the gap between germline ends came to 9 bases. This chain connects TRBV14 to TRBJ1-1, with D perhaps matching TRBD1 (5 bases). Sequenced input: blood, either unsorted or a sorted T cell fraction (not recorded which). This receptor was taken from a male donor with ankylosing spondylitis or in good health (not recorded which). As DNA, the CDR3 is TGTGCCAGCAGCCTGTTCAGGGACACTGAAGCTTTCTTT. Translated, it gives CASSLFRDTEAFF. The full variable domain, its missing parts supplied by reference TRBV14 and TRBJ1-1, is EAGVTQFPSHSVIEKGQTVTLRCDPISGHDNLYWYRRVMGKEIKFLLHFVKESKQDESGMPNNRFLAERTGGTYSTLKVQPAELEDSGVYFCASSLFRDTEAFFGQGTRLTVV.